What follows are 27 T cell receptor beta chains derived from one specimen sequenced in a study of resident and recirculating memory T cells in vitiligo. Produced via immunoSEQ multiplex PCR; TCRdb's table is partial and in-frame only. This table holds 65,000 to 80,000 clones, about 90% found once. The specimen sequenced was blood. The receptors here all came from a male donor with vitiligo.

The rearrangement links TRBV9 to TRBJ2-3, with 9 nucleotides matching TRBD2. The CDR3 extends over 15 amino acids. CDR1 and CDR2 (germline): SGDLS, YYNGEE. V shed 4 bases and J 2 bases; nucleotides not matched to a gene: 5. The CDR3 protein is CASSLAGSFTDTQYF. The CDR3 nucleotides are TGTGCCAGCAGCCTAGCGGGGAGCTTCACAGATACGCAGTATTTT. Supplemented by reference TRBV9 and TRBJ2-3, the full variable domain reads DSGVTQTPKHLITATGQRVTLRCSPRSGDLSVYWYQQSLDQGLQFLIQYYNGEERAKGNILERFSAQQFPDLHSELNLSSLELGDSALYFCASSLAGSFTDTQYFGPGTRLTVL.

V and J are TRBV19 and TRBJ1-5, with D unclear. The CDR3 sequence is 13 residues long. V was shortened by 9 bases and J by 3 bases, with 12 bases between the two germline ends. The germline V gene encodes CDR1 LNHDA and CDR2 SQIVND (reference sequence). CDR3 protein: CASADQDNQPQHF. Here the CDR3 DNA reads TGTGCCAGCGCCGACCAGGACAATCAGCCCCAGCATTTT.

The V gene is TRBV9, the J gene TRBJ2-7; weak D call: TRBD2 (6 bases). CDR1 SGDLS and CDR2 YYNGEE come from the germline V gene. The CDR3 is made up of 15 amino acids. V dropped 3 bases and J dropped 3 bases, with 16 bases sitting between them. CDR3 DNA: TGTGCCAGCAGCGAGGGGATCGGTAGCGGCTACGAGCAGTACTTC. This sequence encodes CASSEGIGSGYEQYF.

The rearrangement joins TRBV18 to TRBJ1-2; 9 bases align to TRBD1. There are 15 residues in the CDR3. Trimming at V came to 8 bases and at J to 2 bases, leaving 9 bases not matched to a gene. Per germline, CDR1 KGHSH and CDR2 LQKENI. The CDR3 sequence: CASTHLGQGNYGYTF. CDR3 sequence (DNA): TGTGCCAGCACACATCTGGGACAGGGAAACTATGGCTACACCTTC.

The J gene is TRBJ2-3, the V gene TRBV27; weak D call: TRBD2 (5 bases). V lost 3 bases, J lost 1 base, and 11 bases lay in between. The germline CDR1 and CDR2 sequences are MNHEY and SMNVEV (reference sequence). This CDR3 spans 15 amino acids. CDR3 region: CASSLEDGGTDTQYF. CDR3 DNA sequence: TGTGCCAGCAGTTTGGAGGACGGGGGCACAGATACGCAGTATTTT.

This clone was observed once. The chain uses TRBV11-3 and TRBJ2-5; D call uncertain. CDR3 length equals 14 residues. Per germline, CDR1 SGHNT and CDR2 YENEEA. V gave up 1 base and J gave up 4 bases, with 10 bases separating them. CDR3 protein: CASSLVVVSETQYF. For the CDR3, the DNA is TGTGCCAGCAGCTTAGTTGTAGTTTCAGAGACCCAGTACTTC.

This chain joins TRBV19 and TRBJ2-5, with a possible D match to TRBD2 (6 bases). CDR3 length: 14 amino acids. Germline V lookup: CDR1 LNHDA, CDR2 SQIVND (reference sequence). V was shortened by 1 base and J by 2 bases, with 8 bases between the two germline ends. This CDR3 reads CASSIVGGQETQYF. Here the CDR3 DNA reads TGTGCCAGTAGTATAGTGGGAGGACAAGAGACCCAGTACTTC.

The chain employs TRBV11-3 and TRBJ2-2, with D possibly matching TRBD2 (6 bases). The germline V gene has CDR1 SGHNT and CDR2 YENEEA. The CDR3 runs to 19 residues. Trimming took off 2 bases at V and 1 base at J, with 20 bases between the two ends. The CDR3, as DNA: TGTGCCAGCAGCTTATCGTATCCGGGGCGGCGGGAGAACACCGGGGAGCTGTTTTTT. It specifies CASSLSYPGRRENTGELFF.

The gene calls are TRBV6-6 and TRBJ2-3; D might be TRBD1 (6 bases). The CDR3 has 15 amino acids. Per germline, CDR1 MNHNY and CDR2 SVGAGI (reference sequence). With 0 bases removed from V and 6 bases from J, the gap between germline ends came to 13 bases. In DNA, the CDR3 is TGTGCCAGCAGTTACTCACCAGCTAGGGGGGATACGCAGTATTTT. As protein: CASSYSPARGDTQYF.

This chain links TRBV5-1 with TRBJ1-2; D possibly corresponds to TRBD1 (5 bases). Germline V CDR1 and CDR2: SGHRS, YFSETQ. Trimming shortened V by 0 bases and J by 5 bases, and 8 bases separated the two germline ends. The CDR3 has 13 amino acids. The CDR3 region has the DNA TGCGCCAGCAGCTTGGGACAGAGGTATGGCTACACCTTC. Amino acid sequence: CASSLGQRYGYTF.

This chain links TRBV5-1 with TRBJ1-1; 7 nucleotides agree with TRBD1. In germline, CDR1 is SGHRS, CDR2 YFSETQ. There are 14 residues in the CDR3. The trim removed 4 bases at V and 8 bases at J, leaving 11 bases unmatched. CDR3: CASSPVPGTVEAFF. The CDR3 nucleotides are TGCGCCAGCAGCCCGGTCCCGGGGACAGTGGAAGCTTTCTTT.

This clone was detected only once. The rearrangement uses TRBV7-9 and TRBJ2-7, with D possibly matching TRBD1 (6 bases). Germline CDR1 and CDR2: SEHNR and FQNEAQ (reference sequence). The CDR3 contains 14 residues. Trimming took off 3 bases at V and 0 bases at J, with 9 bases between the two ends. CDR3 amino acids: CASSFSRGSYEQYF. CDR3 coding DNA: TGTGCCAGCAGCTTCTCCAGGGGCTCCTACGAGCAGTACTTC.

The CDR3: CASSPSGGAGGSGEQYF. The CDR3, as DNA: TGCGCCAGCAGCCCGTCGGGAGGCGCGGGAGGGTCAGGCGAGCAGTACTTC. V is TRBV4-1 and J is TRBJ2-7, with TRBD2 identical over 9 bases. The germline gives CDR1 MGHRA, CDR2 YSYEKL. The CDR3 loop spans 17 amino acids. Germline trimming cut 4 bases from V and 6 bases from J; bases unmatched to any gene: 16.

This rearrangement joins TRBV5-6 to TRBJ2-3; no firm D call. This CDR3 spans 13 amino acids. Per the germline V gene, CDR1 is SGHDT and CDR2 is YYEEEE. Deletions cut 0 bases from V and 6 bases from J, with 8 bases between. CDR3 protein: CASSLGDSDTQYF. The DNA for the CDR3 is TGTGCCAGCAGCTTGGGCGATAGCGATACGCAGTATTTT.

The chain is built from TRBV19 and TRBJ1-5; no firm D call. The germline V gene has CDR1 LNHDA and CDR2 SQIVND (reference sequence). V was trimmed by 2 bases and J by 4 bases, leaving 9 bases between them. The CDR3 length is 14 residues. The CDR3 DNA follows: TGTGCCAGTAGTATACAGGATTCGAATCAGCCCCAGCATTTT. It translates to CASSIQDSNQPQHF.

The V and J genes are TRBV7-9 and TRBJ1-3, with 7 bases that match TRBD1. Losses at the gene ends were 6 bases for V and 4 bases for J; bases not matched to a gene: 6. Germline CDR1 and CDR2: SEHNR and FQNEAQ (reference sequence). The CDR3 consists of 14 residues. The CDR3 protein is CASRARQGGNTIYF. The CDR3 region has the DNA TGTGCCAGCAGAGCCAGACAGGGAGGAAACACCATATATTTT.

J is TRBJ1-1 and V is TRBV27, with D tentatively TRBD1 (6 bases). The CDR3 totals 14 residues. V was pared by 6 bases and J by 1 base, with 12 bases between. The germline gives CDR1 MNHEY, CDR2 SMNVEV (reference sequence). This CDR3 reads CASSLRGTNTEAFF. CDR3 nucleotides: TGTGCCAGCAGCCTCAGGGGTACGAACACTGAAGCTTTCTTT.

A few counts support this clone. The rearrangement links TRBV4-1 to TRBJ2-5, with 7 positions matching TRBD2. Germline V gene lookup returns CDR1 MGHRA and CDR2 YSYEKL. The V segment lost 0 bases and the J segment 7 bases; nucleotides outside the gene matches: 11. This CDR3 has 16 amino acids. CDR3 residues: CASSQDRGDRRRTQYF. In DNA, the CDR3 is TGCGCCAGCAGCCAAGATCGGGGGGACCGCCGGCGGACCCAGTACTTC.

In its sample, this clone was seen once. The V gene is TRBV30, the J gene TRBJ2-7; TRBD1 might be the D (6 bases). Trimming left V 2 bases short and J 4 bases short, with 12 bases between. Germline V CDR1 and CDR2: GTSNPN, SVGIG (reference sequence). The CDR3 is 13 residues long. This CDR3 is CAWSRLGAYEQYF. In DNA form, the CDR3 reads TGTGCCTGGAGTAGGTTGGGGGCATACGAGCAGTACTTC.

The chain employs TRBV2 and TRBJ2-1; 10 nucleotides match TRBD2. Germline-derived CDR1 and CDR2 are SNHLY and FYNNEI. This CDR3 has 17 amino acids. J lost 10 bases, V lost 1 base, and 13 bases had no gene match. CDR3 residues: CASSEGYGSGRDREQFF. CDR3 in DNA: TGTGCCAGCAGTGAAGGGTACGGGAGCGGGAGGGACCGCGAGCAGTTCTTC.

The chain carries TRBV15 and TRBJ1-2; D ambiguous. The germline V gene encodes CDR1 LNHNV and CDR2 YYDKDF (reference sequence). V shed 5 bases and J shed 8 bases, with 15 bases lying between them. The CDR3 is 13 residues long. CDR3 sequence: CATSRTRAGGYTF. For the CDR3, the DNA is TGTGCCACCAGCCGAACGCGGGCGGGGGGCTACACCTTC.

CDR3 amino acids: CASSLGRTGKSKYSNQPQHF. CDR3 in DNA: TGTGCCAGCAGCTTGGGGAGGACAGGTAAAAGTAAATATAGCAATCAGCCCCAGCATTTT. This chain uses TRBV5-5 with TRBJ1-5; 7 nucleotides align to TRBD1. V dropped 0 bases and J dropped 0; count of bases not matched to a gene: 15. Germline V gives CDR1 SGHKS, CDR2 YYEKEE (reference sequence). The CDR3 is 20 residues long.

This chain links TRBV5-6 with TRBJ2-3; D not resolved. Germline V gene lookup returns CDR1 SGHDT and CDR2 YYEEEE. The CDR3 has 14 amino acids. The ends were cut back, 2 bases at V and 1 base at J, with 8 bases in the middle. The chain's CDR3 is CASSFAPGTDTQYF. CDR3 DNA: TGTGCCAGCAGCTTTGCGCCGGGCACAGATACGCAGTATTTT.

The DNA of the CDR3 is TGTGCCAGCAGCTTGGGACTAGCCGACGCAGAGACCCAGTACTTC. It yields the protein CASSLGLADAETQYF. V is TRBV5-5 and J is TRBJ2-5; 7 bases fit TRBD2. CDR3 size: 15 residues. Trimming removed 0 bases from V and 4 bases from J; junction bases left unmatched: 6. The germline V gene encodes CDR1 SGHKS and CDR2 YYEKEE (reference sequence).

The chain recombines TRBV6-4 with TRBJ1-4, with D hard to call. Deletions cut 10 bases from V and 1 base from J, with 19 bases between. CDR1 is MRHNA and CDR2 is SNTAGT in the germline V gene. The CDR3 covers 16 residues. In DNA form, the CDR3 reads TGTGCCACCCCGTGGGAGGGTGGGAAAACTAATGAAAAACTGTTTTTT. It encodes CATPWEGGKTNEKLFF.

The chain combines TRBV6-6 with TRBJ2-2, with D maybe TRBD1 (6 bases). The germline V gene encodes CDR1 MNHNY and CDR2 SVGAGI (reference sequence). The CDR3 contains 15 residues. The ends were cut back, 5 bases at V and 1 base at J, with 11 bases in the middle. Here the CDR3 reads CASSHTGRNTGELFF. The CDR3 coding sequence is TGTGCCAGCAGTCATACAGGGAGGAACACCGGGGAGCTGTTTTTT.

The CDR3 loop reads CASSPSQGVDTIYF. The DNA for the CDR3 is TGTGCCAGCAGCCCCTCCCAGGGGGTGGACACCATATATTTT. The gene calls are TRBV7-9 and TRBJ1-3, with TRBD1 identical over 7 bases. Trimming removed 5 bases from V and 8 bases from J; junction bases left unmatched: 9. Looked up from germline, CDR1 is SEHNR and CDR2 is FQNEAQ (reference sequence). The CDR3 totals 14 residues.